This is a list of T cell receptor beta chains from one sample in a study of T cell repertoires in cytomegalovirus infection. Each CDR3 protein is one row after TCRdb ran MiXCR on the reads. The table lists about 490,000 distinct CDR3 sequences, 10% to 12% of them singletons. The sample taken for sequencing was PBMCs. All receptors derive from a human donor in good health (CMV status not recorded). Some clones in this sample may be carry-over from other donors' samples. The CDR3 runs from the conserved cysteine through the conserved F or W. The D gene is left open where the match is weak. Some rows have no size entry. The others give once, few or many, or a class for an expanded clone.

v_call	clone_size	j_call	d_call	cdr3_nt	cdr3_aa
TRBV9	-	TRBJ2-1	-	TGTGCCAGCAGCGCGGACCTCGGTGGGTCTTACAATGAGCAGTTCTTC	CASSADLGGSYNEQFF
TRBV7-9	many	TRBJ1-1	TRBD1	TGTGCCAGCAGATTACCGGGACAGGGATTTTTGGGCACTGAAGCTTTCTTT	CASRLPGQGFLGTEAFF
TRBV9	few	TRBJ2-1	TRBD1	TGTGCCAGCAGTCGACAGGGGGCCGGCTACAATGAGCAGTTCTTC	CASSRQGAGYNEQFF
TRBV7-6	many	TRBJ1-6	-	TGTGCCAGCAGCGCAAGAGGGGAGAATTCACCCCTCCACTTT	CASSARGENSPLHF
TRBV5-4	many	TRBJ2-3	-	TGTGCCAGCTGCCGGACCGGGGGCGGTGGGACAGATACGCAGTATTTT	CASCRTGGGGTDTQYF
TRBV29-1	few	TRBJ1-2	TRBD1	TGCAGCGCCGGGGGTACAGGGGAAGCCGGCTACACCTTC	CSAGGTGEAGYTF
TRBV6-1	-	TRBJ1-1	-	TGTGCCACCCAGTTAGGACCAAACACTGAAGCTTTCTTT	CATQLGPNTEAFF
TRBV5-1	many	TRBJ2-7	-	TGCGCCAGCAGCTGGAACGAAGGGGGCGAGCAGTACTTC	CASSWNEGGEQYF
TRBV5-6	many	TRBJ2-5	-	TGTGCCAGCAGGGGGGGTAAGGAGACCCAGTACTTC	CASRGGKETQYF
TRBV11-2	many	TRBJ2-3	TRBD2	TGTGCCAGCAGCTTAGGGGCCCTAGCGGGGGGCCTATTCACAGATACGCAGTATTTT	CASSLGALAGGLFTDTQYF
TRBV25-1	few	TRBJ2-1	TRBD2	TGTGCCAGCAGCAACGTAGGACTAGCGGGAGCCTCTTCCTACAATGAGCAGTTCTTC	CASSNVGLAGASSYNEQFF